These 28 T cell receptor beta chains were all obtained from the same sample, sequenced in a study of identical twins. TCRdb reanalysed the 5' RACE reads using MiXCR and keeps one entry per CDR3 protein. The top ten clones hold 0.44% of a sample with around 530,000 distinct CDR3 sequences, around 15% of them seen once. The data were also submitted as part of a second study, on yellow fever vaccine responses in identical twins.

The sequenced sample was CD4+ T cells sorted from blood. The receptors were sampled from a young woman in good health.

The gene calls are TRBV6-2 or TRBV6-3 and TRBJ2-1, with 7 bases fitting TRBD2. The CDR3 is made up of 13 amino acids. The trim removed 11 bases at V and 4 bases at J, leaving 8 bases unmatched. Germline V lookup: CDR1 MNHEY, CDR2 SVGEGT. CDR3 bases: TGTGCCCCCGGCAGCGGGGAATACAATGAGCAGTTCTTC. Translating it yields CAPGSGEYNEQFF.

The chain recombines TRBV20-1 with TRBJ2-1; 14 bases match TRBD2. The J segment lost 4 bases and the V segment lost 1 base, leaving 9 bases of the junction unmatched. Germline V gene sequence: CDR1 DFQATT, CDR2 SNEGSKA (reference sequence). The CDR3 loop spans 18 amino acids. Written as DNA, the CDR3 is TGCAGTGCTAGAGGGGGACTAGCGGGGGCCGGGGGGTACAATGAGCAGTTCTTC. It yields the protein CSARGGLAGAGGYNEQFF.

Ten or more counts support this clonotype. The CDR3 spells CASSLSVSTSVTQYF. CDR3 sequence (DNA): TGTGCCAGCAGCTTATCGGTTAGCACTTCGGTGACCCAGTACTTC. The genes are TRBV7-2 and TRBJ2-5; D gene unclear. V was pared by 2 bases and J by 7 bases, with 17 bases between. The CDR3 is made up of 15 amino acids. Germline-derived CDR1 and CDR2 are SGHTA and FQGNSA.

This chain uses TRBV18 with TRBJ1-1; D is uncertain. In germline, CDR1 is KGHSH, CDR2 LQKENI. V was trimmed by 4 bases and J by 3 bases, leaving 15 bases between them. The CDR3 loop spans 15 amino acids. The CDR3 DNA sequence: TGTGCCAGCTCACGAAAGAGTCAGTCTGACACTGAAGCTTTCTTT. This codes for CASSRKSQSDTEAFF. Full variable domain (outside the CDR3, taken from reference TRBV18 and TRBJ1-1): NAGVMQNPRHLVRRRGQEARLRCSPMKGHSHVYWYRQLPEEGLKFMVYLQKENIIDESGMPKERFSAEFPKEGPSILRIQQVVRGDSAAYFCASSRKSQSDTEAFFGQGTRLTVV.

In DNA, the CDR3 is TGTGCCAGCAGGGGACTAGCGCTTAATGAGCAGTTCTTC. Amino acid sequence: CASRGLALNEQFF. V usage is TRBV27 and J usage is TRBJ2-1; TRBD2 matches 10 bases. Germline lookup yields CDR1 MNHEY and CDR2 SMNVEV (reference sequence). The V gene end was trimmed by 6 bases and the J gene end by 7 bases; junction bases not matched to a gene: 3. The CDR3 is 13 residues long.

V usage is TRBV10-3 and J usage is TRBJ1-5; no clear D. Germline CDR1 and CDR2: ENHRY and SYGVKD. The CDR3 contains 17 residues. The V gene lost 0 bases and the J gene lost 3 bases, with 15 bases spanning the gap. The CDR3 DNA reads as TGTGCCATCAGTGAGTCACGGAATACCTATTCCAATCAGCCCCAGCATTTT. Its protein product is CAISESRNTYSNQPQHF.

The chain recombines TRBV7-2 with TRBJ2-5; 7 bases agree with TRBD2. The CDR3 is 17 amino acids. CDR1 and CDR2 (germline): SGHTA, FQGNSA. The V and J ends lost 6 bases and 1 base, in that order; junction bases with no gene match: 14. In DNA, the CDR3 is TGTGCCAGCAGTTATTCCGGGGGTAGCGGGTCCCAAGAGACCCAGTACTTC. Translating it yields CASSYSGGSGSQETQYF. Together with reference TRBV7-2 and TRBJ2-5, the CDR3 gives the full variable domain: GAGVSQSPSNKVTEKGKDVELRCDPISGHTALYWYRQSLGQGLEFLIYFQGNSAPDKSGLPSDRFSAERTGGSVSTLTIQRTQQEDSAVYLCASSYSGGSGSQETQYFGPGTRLLVL.

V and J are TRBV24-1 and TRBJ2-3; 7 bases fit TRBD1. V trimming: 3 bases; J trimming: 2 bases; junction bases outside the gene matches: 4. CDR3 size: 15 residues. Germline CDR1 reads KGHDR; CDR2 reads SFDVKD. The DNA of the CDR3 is TGTGCCACCAGTGATACGACAGGGAACACAGATACGCAGTATTTT. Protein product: CATSDTTGNTDTQYF.

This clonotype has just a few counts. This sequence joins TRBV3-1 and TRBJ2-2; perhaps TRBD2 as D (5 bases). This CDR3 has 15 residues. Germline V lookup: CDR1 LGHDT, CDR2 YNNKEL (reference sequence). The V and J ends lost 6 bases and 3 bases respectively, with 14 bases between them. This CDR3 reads CASRLGITDTGELFF. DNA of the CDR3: TGTGCCAGCAGACTAGGGATTACGGACACCGGGGAGCTGTTTTTT.

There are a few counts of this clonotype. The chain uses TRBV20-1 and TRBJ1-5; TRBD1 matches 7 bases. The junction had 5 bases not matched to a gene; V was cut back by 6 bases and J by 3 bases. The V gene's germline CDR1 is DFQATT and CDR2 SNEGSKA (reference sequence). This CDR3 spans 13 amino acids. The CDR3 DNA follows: TGCAGTGCCCCGACAGGGAACAATCAGCCCCAGCATTTT. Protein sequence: CSAPTGNNQPQHF.

CDR3 in amino acids: CSVGRSARLEAFF. The CDR3 nucleotides read TGCAGCGTTGGGAGGTCGGCCCGTCTGGAAGCTTTCTTT. The chain combines TRBV29-1 with TRBJ1-1, with unresolved D. The CDR3 sequence is 13 residues long. In germline, CDR1 is SQVTM, CDR2 ANQGSEA. V lost 4 bases and J lost 8, with 17 bases in between.

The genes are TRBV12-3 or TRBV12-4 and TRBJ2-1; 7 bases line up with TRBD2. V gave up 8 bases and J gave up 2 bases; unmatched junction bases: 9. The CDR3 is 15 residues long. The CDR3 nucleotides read TGTGCCAGCGGCTGGGGCACTAGCGCCTACAATGAGCAGTTCTTC. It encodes CASGWGTSAYNEQFF.

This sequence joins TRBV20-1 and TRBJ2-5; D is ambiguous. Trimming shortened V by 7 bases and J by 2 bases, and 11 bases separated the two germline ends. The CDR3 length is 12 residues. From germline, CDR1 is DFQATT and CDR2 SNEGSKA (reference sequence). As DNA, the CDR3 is TGCAGTGTCCCCCAGCTTCAAGAGACCCAGTACTTC. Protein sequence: CSVPQLQETQYF.

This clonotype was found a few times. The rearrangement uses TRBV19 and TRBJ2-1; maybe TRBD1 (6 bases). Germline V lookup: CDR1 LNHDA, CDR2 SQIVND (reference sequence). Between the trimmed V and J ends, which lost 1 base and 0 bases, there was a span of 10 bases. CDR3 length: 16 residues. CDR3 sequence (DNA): TGTGCCAGTAGTATAGTGGGCAGGGGCTCCTACAATGAGCAGTTCTTC. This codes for CASSIVGRGSYNEQFF.

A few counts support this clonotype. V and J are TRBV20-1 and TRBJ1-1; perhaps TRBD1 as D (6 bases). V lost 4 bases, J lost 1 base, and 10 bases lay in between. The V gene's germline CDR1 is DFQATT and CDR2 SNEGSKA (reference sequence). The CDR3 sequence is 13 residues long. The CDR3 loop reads CSAMRTANTEAFF. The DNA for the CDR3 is TGCAGTGCTATGCGGACAGCGAACACTGAAGCTTTCTTT.

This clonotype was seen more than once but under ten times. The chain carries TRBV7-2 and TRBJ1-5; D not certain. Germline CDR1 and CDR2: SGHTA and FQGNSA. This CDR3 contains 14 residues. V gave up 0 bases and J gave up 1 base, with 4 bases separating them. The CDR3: CASSLALSNQPQHF. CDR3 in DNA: TGTGCCAGCAGCTTAGCTTTGAGCAATCAGCCCCAGCATTTT.

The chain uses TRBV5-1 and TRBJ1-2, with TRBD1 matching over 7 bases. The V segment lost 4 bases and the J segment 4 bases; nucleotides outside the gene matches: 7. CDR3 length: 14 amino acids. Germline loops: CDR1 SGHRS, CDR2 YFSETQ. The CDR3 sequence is CASSDGTAAYGYTF. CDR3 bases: TGCGCCAGCAGCGACGGGACAGCCGCCTATGGCTACACCTTC.

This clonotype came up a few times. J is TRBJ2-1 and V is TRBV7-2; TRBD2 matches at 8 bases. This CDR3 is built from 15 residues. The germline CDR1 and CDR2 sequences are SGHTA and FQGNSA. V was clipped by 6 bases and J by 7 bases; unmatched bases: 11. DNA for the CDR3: TGTGCCAGCAGGGTACCCGGGACTAGAGGTAATGAGCAGTTCTTC. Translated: CASRVPGTRGNEQFF.

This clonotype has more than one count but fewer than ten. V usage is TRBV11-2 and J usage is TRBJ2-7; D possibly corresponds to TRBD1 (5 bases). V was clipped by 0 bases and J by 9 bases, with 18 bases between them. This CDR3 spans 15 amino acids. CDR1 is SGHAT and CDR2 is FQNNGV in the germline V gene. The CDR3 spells CASSLDPTGPGRQYF. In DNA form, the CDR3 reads TGTGCCAGCAGCTTAGATCCTACAGGACCCGGTCGGCAGTACTTC. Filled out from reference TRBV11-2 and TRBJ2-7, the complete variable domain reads EAGVAQSPRYKIIEKRQSVAFWCNPISGHATLYWYQQILGQGPKLLIQFQNNGVVDDSQLPKDRFSAERLKGVDSTLKIQPAKLEDSAVYLCASSLDPTGPGRQYFGPGTRLTVT.

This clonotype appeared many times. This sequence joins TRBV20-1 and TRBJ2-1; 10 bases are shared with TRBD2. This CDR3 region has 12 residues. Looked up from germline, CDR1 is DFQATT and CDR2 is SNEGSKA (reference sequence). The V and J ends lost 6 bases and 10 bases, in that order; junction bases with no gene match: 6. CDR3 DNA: TGCAGTGCAACTAGCGGGATGTCCGAGCAGTTCTTC. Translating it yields CSATSGMSEQFF.

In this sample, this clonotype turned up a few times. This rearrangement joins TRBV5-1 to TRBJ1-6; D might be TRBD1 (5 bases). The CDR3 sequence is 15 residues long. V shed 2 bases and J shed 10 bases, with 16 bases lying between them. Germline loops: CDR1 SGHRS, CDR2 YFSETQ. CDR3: CASSFGGVTVSPLHF. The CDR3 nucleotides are TGCGCCAGCAGCTTTGGGGGTGTGACAGTCTCACCCCTCCACTTT.

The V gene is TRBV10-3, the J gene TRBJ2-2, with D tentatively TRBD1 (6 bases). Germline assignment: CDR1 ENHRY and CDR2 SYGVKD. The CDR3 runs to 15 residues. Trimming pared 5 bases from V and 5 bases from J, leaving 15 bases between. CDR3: CAISFVPQGTGELFF. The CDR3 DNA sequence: TGTGCCATCAGTTTCGTCCCACAGGGTACCGGGGAGCTGTTTTTT.

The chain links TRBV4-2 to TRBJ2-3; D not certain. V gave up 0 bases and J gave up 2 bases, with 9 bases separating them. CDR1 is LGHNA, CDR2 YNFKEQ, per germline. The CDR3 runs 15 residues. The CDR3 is CASSQDGAFTDTQYF. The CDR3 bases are TGTGCCAGCAGCCAAGATGGTGCCTTCACAGATACGCAGTATTTT.

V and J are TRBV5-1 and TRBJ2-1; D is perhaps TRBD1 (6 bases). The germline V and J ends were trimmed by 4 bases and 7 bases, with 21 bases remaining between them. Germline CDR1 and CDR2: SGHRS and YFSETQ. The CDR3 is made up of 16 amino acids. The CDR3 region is CASSPQQGPPENEQFF. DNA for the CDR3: TGCGCCAGCAGCCCTCAACAGGGACCACCGGAGAATGAGCAGTTCTTC.

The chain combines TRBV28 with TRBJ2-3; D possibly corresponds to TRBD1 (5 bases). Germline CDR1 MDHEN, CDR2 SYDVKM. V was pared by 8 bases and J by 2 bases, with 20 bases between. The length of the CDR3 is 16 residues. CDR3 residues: CASGSQGGPLTDTQYF. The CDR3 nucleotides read TGTGCCAGCGGATCCCAGGGTGGGCCTCTCACAGATACGCAGTATTTT.

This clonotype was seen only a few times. CDR3 sequence reads: CASSLAGTQSNQPQHF. CDR3 sequence (DNA): TGTGCCAGCAGCTTAGCTGGGACACAAAGCAATCAGCCCCAGCATTTT. This rearrangement joins TRBV7-2 to TRBJ1-5; a possible D gene is TRBD1 (6 bases). Germline CDR1 SGHTA, CDR2 FQGNSA. The CDR3 totals 16 residues. Trimming pared 0 bases from V and 1 base from J, leaving 10 bases between.

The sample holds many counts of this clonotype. CDR3 sequence reads: CASRLSRDRTLAGVVGELFF. CDR3 sequence (DNA): TGCGCCAGCAGATTATCTCGGGACCGAACCTTAGCGGGAGTCGTCGGGGAGCTGTTTTTT. The genes are TRBV5-1 and TRBJ2-2; TRBD2 agrees at 9 bases. Germline V gene data show CDR1 as SGHRS and CDR2 as YFSETQ. The CDR3 consists of 20 residues. V shed 5 bases, J shed 7 bases, and the junction held 24 bases outside the gene matches. Full variable domain (outside the CDR3, taken from reference TRBV5-1 and TRBJ2-2): KAGVTQTPRYLIKTRGQQVTLSCSPISGHRSVSWYQQTPGQGLQFLFEYFSETQRNKGNFPGRFSGRQFSNSRSEMNVSTLELGDSALYLCASRLSRDRTLAGVVGELFFGEGSRLTVL.

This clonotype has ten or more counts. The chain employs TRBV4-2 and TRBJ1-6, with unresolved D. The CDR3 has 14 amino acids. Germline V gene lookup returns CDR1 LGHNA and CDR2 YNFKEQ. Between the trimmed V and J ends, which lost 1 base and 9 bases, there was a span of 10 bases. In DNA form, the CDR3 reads TGTGCCAGCAGCCAAGCGGGGATGGGTTCACCCCTCCACTTT. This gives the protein CASSQAGMGSPLHF.